Sequencing of this T cell receptor beta chain was carried out in a study of blood T cell repertoires in COVID-19. At the level of the study: The study drew acute and convalescent COVID-19 samples from the United States, Italy and Spain.

Germline V gene sequence: CDR1 MNHNY, CDR2 SVGAGI (reference sequence). The CDR3 length is 13 residues. Trimming removed 6 bases at V and 7 bases at J, with 12 bases between. This clone was observed a handful of times. Sequenced by immunoSEQ multiplex PCR; TCRdb stores in-frame clones only, minus some. The table has some 190,000 clones, around 80% seen once. V is TRBV6-6 and J is TRBJ2-2, with a possible D match to TRBD2 (6 bases). The receptor was derived from a woman aged 50 to 60 with acute or convalescent COVID-19. The sample taken for sequencing was peripheral blood. The CDR3 DNA follows: TGTGCCAGCAGCCGTGCGGAGGGCGGGGAGCTGTTTTTT. Translated: CASSRAEGGELFF.